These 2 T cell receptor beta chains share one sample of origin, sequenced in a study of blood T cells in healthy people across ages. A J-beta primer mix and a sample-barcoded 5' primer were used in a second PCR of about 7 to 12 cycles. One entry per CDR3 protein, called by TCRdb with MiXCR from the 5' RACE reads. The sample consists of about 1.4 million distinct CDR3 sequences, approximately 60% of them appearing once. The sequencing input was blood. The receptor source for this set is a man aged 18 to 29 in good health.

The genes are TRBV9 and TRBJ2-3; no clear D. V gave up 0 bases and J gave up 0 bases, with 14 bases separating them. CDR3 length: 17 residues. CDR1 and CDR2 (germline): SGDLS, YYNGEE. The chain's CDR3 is CASSVVGRTTSTDTQYF. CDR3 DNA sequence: TGTGCCAGCAGCGTAGTTGGTCGGACCACTAGCACAGATACGCAGTATTTT. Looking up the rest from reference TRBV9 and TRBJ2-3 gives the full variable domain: DSGVTQTPKHLITATGQRVTLRCSPRSGDLSVYWYQQSLDQGLQFLIQYYNGEERAKGNILERFSAQQFPDLHSELNLSSLELGDSALYFCASSVVGRTTSTDTQYFGPGTRLTVL.

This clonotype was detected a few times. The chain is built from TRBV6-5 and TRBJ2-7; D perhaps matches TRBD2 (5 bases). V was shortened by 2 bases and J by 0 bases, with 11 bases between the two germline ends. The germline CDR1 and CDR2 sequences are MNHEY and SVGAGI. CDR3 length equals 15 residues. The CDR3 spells CASSYGGSASYEQYF. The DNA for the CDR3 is TGTGCCAGCAGTTACGGAGGCAGCGCCTCCTACGAGCAGTACTTC.